This T cell receptor (beta chain) stems from a study of PD-1 blockade in classical Hodgkin lymphoma. This sample's time point: cycle 4 day 1 (C4D1), after five to seven weeks of nivolumab. All patients relapsed after autologous stem cell transplantation, and brentuximab vedotin exposure varied. With regard to this clone: Its antigen is still unknown.

Here immunoSEQ multiplex PCR was the method, and the copy in TCRdb shows in-frame clones only, minus some. The data contain tens of thousands of clones, around nine tenths of them seen just once; the ten biggest clones take up roughly 8.7%. CDR3 length equals 14 residues. Germline-derived CDR1 and CDR2 are SGHVS and FQNEAQ. The study, taken as a whole, reports: Partial responders and progressors had significantly lower baseline TCR diversity.

This material consisted of peripheral blood mononuclear cells (PBMCs), taken before the fourth cycle of nivolumab. This clonotype originated in a human donor with classical Hodgkin lymphoma. V gene TRBV7-8 combines with J gene TRBJ2-5; D tentatively reads TRBD1 or TRBD2 (5 bases each). The J call is uncertain, as TRBJ2-7 better fits the DNA end. The CDR3 region is CASSVRDQLYEQYF. The CDR3 coding sequence is TGTGCCAGCAGCGTCCGGGACCAACTATACGAGCAGTACTTC.